This TCR beta chain was sequenced during a study of cytomegalovirus exposure and HLA in healthy donors. The PCR made use of 60 Vbeta and 13 Jbeta primers. Profiled with immunoSEQ multiplex PCR; TCRdb holds only in-frame clones, not every one. The repertoire includes about 140,000 clones, about 74% of them detected once, and approximately 2% sits in the top ten. This CDR3 is built from 14 residues. Germline V lookup: CDR1 SGHAT, CDR2 FQNNGV. V lost 0 bases and J lost 6; bases outside the gene matches: 3. Findings and caveats of the study: The later analysis indicated that the majority of CMV-associated TCR beta chains appeared HLA-restricted. Highest at DRB1 and lowest at HLA-C, TCR association rates differed among HLA loci in a later analysis. Researchers catalogued about 150 TCR beta chains as cytomegalovirus-associated.

On this clone: The antigen is unknown.

V and J are TRBV11-2 and TRBJ2-7, with 9 bases matching TRBD1. This clonotype originated in a young man in good health and CMV-seronegative. Sequenced material: PBMCs. The CDR3 loop reads CASSLDGQGIEQYF. CDR3 bases: TGTGCCAGCAGCTTAGACGGACAGGGGATCGAGCAGTACTTC.